This is a list of T cell receptor beta chains from one sample in a study of blood T cell repertoires in COVID-19. Only in-frame clones appear in the TCRdb table, and some are missing; sequencing was by immunoSEQ multiplex PCR. The sample includes roughly 76,000 clones, around 85% of them seen just once. What was sequenced was peripheral blood. The receptors originated from a man under 40 with acute or convalescent COVID-19. CDR3s include the opening cysteine and the closing phenylalanine or tryptophan. The D gene is left open where the match is weak. Clone size is stated in some rows and not others, as once, few, many or a class when expanded.

j_call: TRBJ1-2
v_call: TRBV19
clone_size: -
d_call: -
cdr3_nt: TGTGCCAGTAGTATAACAGGAATTGTCTATGGCTACACCTTC
cdr3_aa: CASSITGIVYGYTF

j_call: TRBJ1-6
v_call: TRBV27
clone_size: -
d_call: TRBD1
cdr3_nt: TGTGCCAGCAGTCAGCCGGGACAGGGGAGTAATTCACCCCTCCACTTT
cdr3_aa: CASSQPGQGSNSPLHF

j_call: TRBJ2-3
v_call: TRBV5-8
clone_size: -
d_call: TRBD1
cdr3_nt: TGTGCCAGAGAGGACAGGATCACAGATACGCAGTATTTT
cdr3_aa: CAREDRITDTQYF

j_call: TRBJ1-3
v_call: TRBV7-2
clone_size: few
d_call: -
cdr3_nt: TGTGCCAGCAGCACAGGGTTCTCTGGAAACACCATATATTTT
cdr3_aa: CASSTGFSGNTIYF

j_call: TRBJ2-5
v_call: TRBV7-2
clone_size: -
d_call: TRBD1
cdr3_nt: TGTGCCAGCAGCTCGGACAGGCAAGAGACCCAGTACTTC
cdr3_aa: CASSSDRQETQYF

j_call: TRBJ1-1
v_call: TRBV25-1
clone_size: -
d_call: -
cdr3_nt: TGTGCCAGCAGAGGGGTAGGGACTGAAGCTTTCTTT
cdr3_aa: CASRGVGTEAFF

j_call: TRBJ2-2
v_call: TRBV7-8
clone_size: -
d_call: TRBD1
cdr3_nt: TGTGCCAGCAGCCGAGGACAGGGCGGCGGGGAGCTGTTTTTT
cdr3_aa: CASSRGQGGGELFF

j_call: TRBJ2-5
v_call: TRBV6-5
clone_size: -
d_call: TRBD2
cdr3_nt: TGTGCCAGCAGTTACTCGCATGTGGGGGGGGAGACCCAGTACTTC
cdr3_aa: CASSYSHVGGETQYF

j_call: TRBJ2-7
v_call: TRBV5-5
clone_size: -
d_call: -
cdr3_nt: TGTGCCAGCAGCTTACCCCGGGAGAGCCACGAGCAGTACTTC
cdr3_aa: CASSLPRESHEQYF

j_call: TRBJ1-1
v_call: TRBV7-9
clone_size: -
d_call: -
cdr3_nt: TGTGCCAGCAGCTTAGTCGGGGAACCTTTCTTT
cdr3_aa: CASSLVGEPFF

j_call: TRBJ2-3
v_call: TRBV24-1
clone_size: -
d_call: -
cdr3_nt: TGTGCCACCAGTGATTTGGGCGGGACTAGCACAGATACGCAGTATTTT
cdr3_aa: CATSDLGGTSTDTQYF

j_call: TRBJ2-2
v_call: TRBV4-2
clone_size: -
d_call: -
cdr3_nt: TGTGCCAGCAGCCAAGGGAATAGCGCCAACACCGGGGAGCTGTTTTTT
cdr3_aa: CASSQGNSANTGELFF

j_call: TRBJ2-7
v_call: TRBV29-1
clone_size: -
d_call: -
cdr3_nt: TGCAGCGTGAGCGCGAGGAGCTCCTACGAGCAGTACTTC
cdr3_aa: CSVSARSSYEQYF

j_call: TRBJ2-3
v_call: TRBV5-1
clone_size: -
d_call: TRBD2
cdr3_nt: TGCGCCAGTTGTCGGGGGAGCGGGAGCCTGGTAGATACGCAGTATTTT
cdr3_aa: CASCRGSGSLVDTQYF

j_call: TRBJ1-1
v_call: TRBV9
clone_size: -
d_call: -
cdr3_nt: TGTGCCAGCAGCGTTACCTCGACAGCGAACACTGAAGCTTTCTTT
cdr3_aa: CASSVTSTANTEAFF

j_call: TRBJ1-5
v_call: TRBV7-2
clone_size: -
d_call: TRBD1
cdr3_nt: TGTGCCAGCAGCACGACAGGGGGCCGCCAGCCCCAGCATTTT
cdr3_aa: CASSTTGGRQPQHF

j_call: TRBJ2-5
v_call: TRBV15
clone_size: -
d_call: -
cdr3_nt: TGTGCCACCAGCAAATCTCGAGAGACCCAGTACTTC
cdr3_aa: CATSKSRETQYF

j_call: TRBJ2-7
v_call: TRBV5-1
clone_size: once
d_call: TRBD1
cdr3_nt: TGCGCCAGCAGCCTCCAGGGACAGGGTTCCTACGAGCAGTACTTC
cdr3_aa: CASSLQGQGSYEQYF

j_call: TRBJ1-5
v_call: TRBV19
clone_size: -
d_call: -
cdr3_nt: TGTGCCAGTCAAAGAGGGGGTATGAGCAATCAGCCCCAGCATTTT
cdr3_aa: CASQRGGMSNQPQHF

j_call: TRBJ2-2
v_call: TRBV24-1
clone_size: -
d_call: TRBD2
cdr3_nt: TGTGCCACCACTTCGGCGGGGGAGACCGGGGAGCTGTTTTTT
cdr3_aa: CATTSAGETGELFF

j_call: TRBJ2-7
v_call: TRBV19
clone_size: -
d_call: TRBD2
cdr3_nt: TGTGCTGCTAGCGGGAGCTCCTACGAGCAGTACTTC
cdr3_aa: CAASGSSYEQYF

j_call: TRBJ1-4
v_call: TRBV6-5
clone_size: few
d_call: -
cdr3_nt: TGTGCCAGCAGCCAGGGTCTGTATGAAAAACTGTTTTTT
cdr3_aa: CASSQGLYEKLFF

j_call: TRBJ2-2
v_call: TRBV6-5
clone_size: -
d_call: TRBD2
cdr3_nt: TGTGCCAGCGTGGCGGGAGGGAACACCGGGGAGCTGTTTTTT
cdr3_aa: CASVAGGNTGELFF

j_call: TRBJ2-6
v_call: TRBV20-1
clone_size: -
d_call: -
cdr3_nt: TGCAGTGCTAGTACGTACGGGTTTTCTGGGGCCAACGTCCTGACTTTC
cdr3_aa: CSASTYGFSGANVLTF

j_call: TRBJ1-6
v_call: TRBV2
clone_size: -
d_call: -
cdr3_nt: TGTGCCAGCACTTACACAAGCTCCTATAATTCACCCCTCCACTTT
cdr3_aa: CASTYTSSYNSPLHF

j_call: TRBJ1-5
v_call: TRBV6-5
clone_size: -
d_call: -
cdr3_nt: TGTGCCAGCAGCGTACAGGGAAATCAGCCCCAGCATTTT
cdr3_aa: CASSVQGNQPQHF

j_call: TRBJ2-3
v_call: TRBV3-1/TRBV3-2
clone_size: -
d_call: TRBD2
cdr3_nt: TGTGCCAGCAGCCAAGATTTAGTGGAGGCTAGCGGGAATCCAGGGGCAGATACGCAGTATTTT
cdr3_aa: CASSQDLVEASGNPGADTQYF

j_call: TRBJ2-3
v_call: TRBV19
clone_size: -
d_call: -
cdr3_nt: TGTGCCAGTAGTCCGGGGGCTAGCGGAAACACAGATACGCAGTATTTT
cdr3_aa: CASSPGASGNTDTQYF

j_call: TRBJ2-3
v_call: TRBV7-9
clone_size: -
d_call: -
cdr3_nt: TGTGCCAGCAGCTTAGCGCTGGCAGGGGAGGATACGCAGTATTTT
cdr3_aa: CASSLALAGEDTQYF

j_call: TRBJ1-5
v_call: TRBV19
clone_size: -
d_call: -
cdr3_nt: TGTGCCAGTAGTATACCGGACAGTTATAGCAATCAGCCCCAGCATTTT
cdr3_aa: CASSIPDSYSNQPQHF

j_call: TRBJ2-5
v_call: TRBV14
clone_size: -
d_call: -
cdr3_nt: TGTGCCAGCAGCCTCAGGGAGACCCAGTACTTC
cdr3_aa: CASSLRETQYF

j_call: TRBJ2-4
v_call: TRBV7-3
clone_size: -
d_call: -
cdr3_nt: TGTGCCAGCAGCTTGATCAGGGATAACATTCAGTACTTC
cdr3_aa: CASSLIRDNIQYF

j_call: TRBJ1-4
v_call: TRBV14
clone_size: -
d_call: -
cdr3_nt: TGTGCCAGCAGCCAAGTCCGGGGAGGGCCTGCAACTAATGAAAAACTGTTTTTT
cdr3_aa: CASSQVRGGPATNEKLFF

j_call: TRBJ2-1
v_call: TRBV2
clone_size: -
d_call: TRBD2
cdr3_nt: TGTGCCAGCAGGGTGAGGCTAGCGGGGGACAATGAGCAGTTCTTC
cdr3_aa: CASRVRLAGDNEQFF

j_call: TRBJ2-1
v_call: TRBV27
clone_size: once
d_call: TRBD1
cdr3_nt: TGTGCCAGCAGTCTAAGACAGGGGGCTACGAATGAGCAGTTCTTC
cdr3_aa: CASSLRQGATNEQFF

j_call: TRBJ2-1
v_call: TRBV7-9
clone_size: -
d_call: TRBD2
cdr3_nt: TGTGCCAGCAGCAGACTAGCAAATGAGCAGTTCTTC
cdr3_aa: CASSRLANEQFF

j_call: TRBJ2-3
v_call: TRBV11-2
clone_size: -
d_call: TRBD2
cdr3_nt: TGTGCCAGCAGCTTAGAATTTAGCGGGAGCGAGACAGATACGCAGTATTTT
cdr3_aa: CASSLEFSGSETDTQYF

j_call: TRBJ2-1
v_call: TRBV7-3
clone_size: -
d_call: TRBD2
cdr3_nt: TGTGCCAGCAGCTTAATCCTAGCGGGAGTTCAGTTCTTC
cdr3_aa: CASSLILAGVQFF

j_call: TRBJ2-7
v_call: TRBV5-1
clone_size: once
d_call: TRBD2
cdr3_nt: TGCGCCAGCAGCTTGTCCGGGACTAGCGGGAGGGATCGGTACGAGCAGTACTTC
cdr3_aa: CASSLSGTSGRDRYEQYF

j_call: TRBJ1-1
v_call: TRBV5-6
clone_size: once
d_call: -
cdr3_nt: TGTGCCAGCGGAGCGGGGCCGAACACTGAAGCTTTCTTT
cdr3_aa: CASGAGPNTEAFF

j_call: TRBJ2-1
v_call: TRBV9
clone_size: -
d_call: -
cdr3_nt: TGTGCCAGCAGCCCCCCGTCGGGGGACCAAACCTTGGGTGAGCAGTTCTTC
cdr3_aa: CASSPPSGDQTLGEQFF

j_call: TRBJ2-5
v_call: TRBV7-9
clone_size: once
d_call: -
cdr3_nt: TGTGCCAGCAGCTCAAGCCCGCGGAGAGAGACCCAGTACTTC
cdr3_aa: CASSSSPRRETQYF

j_call: TRBJ2-7
v_call: TRBV11-1
clone_size: -
d_call: TRBD1
cdr3_nt: TGTGCCAGCAGCTTATCGGACAGGAAACACTTC
cdr3_aa: CASSLSDRKHF

j_call: TRBJ2-1
v_call: TRBV9
clone_size: -
d_call: -
cdr3_nt: TGTGCCAGCAGCGTAGATGCCTCCCTCGGTGAGCAGTTCTTC
cdr3_aa: CASSVDASLGEQFF